The sequence of this T cell receptor (beta chain) was determined in a study of cytomegalovirus exposure and HLA in healthy donors. Study in general: The Caucasian-associated ancestry cluster held around 76% of roughly 400 genotyped donors. Overall study results and limits: Follow-up analysis later connected one missense variant in DCLRE1C with trimming of TCR beta V- and J-genes. Sequencing probably produced one cluster of sequence variants that were highly shared.

The PCR employed 60 Vbeta primers together with 13 Jbeta primers. Only in-frame clones appear in the TCRdb table, and some are missing; sequencing was by immunoSEQ multiplex PCR. Here the sample spans 160,000 or so clones, approximately 80% being singletons. The CDR3 is 14 residues long. Per the germline V gene, CDR1 is MDHEN and CDR2 is SYDVKM. The V gene lost 4 bases and the J gene lost 6 bases, with 16 bases spanning the gap. About this clone: Its specificity is not known.

The sequence derives from a woman under 30 in good health and CMV-seronegative. Sequenced: PBMCs. The rearrangement links TRBV28 to TRBJ2-7, with D tentatively TRBD2 (6 bases). Here the CDR3 reads CASSWVTPGGEQYF. The CDR3 coding sequence is TGTGCCAGCAGTTGGGTCACCCCCGGGGGCGAGCAGTACTTC.